The 10 T cell receptor beta chains presented below share a single source sample, sequenced in a study of chemoradiotherapy in HPV16-positive cancers. TCRdb's table, derived via immunoSEQ multiplex PCR, lists solely in-frame clones and lacks some. Among about 53,000 clones listed, under 95% were seen once. Sequenced material: blood, taken from a patient who underwent chemoradiotherapy. All receptors come from a human donor with HPV-associated anogenital cancer.

The chain couples TRBV7-9 to TRBJ2-2; D call uncertain. Germline V gives CDR1 SEHNR, CDR2 FQNEAQ (reference sequence). V lost 2 bases and J lost 0, with 10 bases in between. There are 16 residues in the CDR3. The CDR3 region is CASSLRPRANTGELFF. The CDR3 region has the DNA TGTGCCAGCAGCTTAAGGCCGAGAGCGAACACCGGGGAGCTGTTTTTT.

The V and J genes are TRBV27 and TRBJ2-5; D not certain. Germline loops: CDR1 MNHEY, CDR2 SMNVEV (reference sequence). V lost 4 bases and J 3 bases, leaving 9 bases between the germline ends. This CDR3 region has 13 residues. CDR3 bases: TGTGCCAGCAGTTCCCCCCCAGAAGAGACCCAGTACTTC. Translation: CASSSPPEETQYF.

The V gene is TRBV4-2, the J gene TRBJ2-3; 9 bases fit TRBD2. CDR1 is LGHNA and CDR2 is YNFKEQ in the germline V gene. V trimming: 2 bases; J trimming: 0 bases; junction bases outside the gene matches: 6. CDR3 length: 17 amino acids. CDR3 in amino acids: CASSQSPAGGSTDTQYF. The CDR3 DNA reads TGTGCCAGCAGCCAATCCCCGGCGGGGGGGAGCACAGATACGCAGTATTTT.

The rearrangement joins TRBV29-1 to TRBJ1-1, with unresolved D. The CDR3 contains 11 residues. CDR1 SQVTM and CDR2 ANQGSEA come from the germline V gene. Between the trimmed V and J ends, which lost 0 bases and 11 bases, there was a span of 10 bases. The chain's CDR3 is CSVEEGRMAFF. CDR3 nucleotides: TGCAGCGTTGAAGAGGGGAGGATGGCTTTCTTT.

A word on this clone: An end of the junction differs from the germline gene, which may be a read error. Distinct nucleotide sequences in the sample also encode this CDR3. The V gene is TRBV7-8, the J gene TRBJ2-1; D ambiguous. The germline V gene has CDR1 SGHVS and CDR2 FQNEAQ. The CDR3 sequence is 12 residues long. In nucleotides, the CDR3 is TGCGCCAGCAGCCTCGTCCCAAACGAGCAGTTCTTC. This gives the protein CASSLVPNEQFF.

This chain links TRBV5-1 with TRBJ1-2; TRBD1 matches 7 bases. This CDR3 has 14 amino acids. Germline V gene data show CDR1 as SGHRS and CDR2 as YFSETQ. The V and J ends lost 4 bases and 5 bases, in that order; junction bases with no gene match: 8. CDR3 coding DNA: TGCGCCAGCAGCCTACAGGGGAACCTTTATGGCTACACCTTC. This sequence encodes CASSLQGNLYGYTF. Filled out from reference TRBV5-1 and TRBJ1-2, the complete variable domain reads KAGVTQTPRYLIKTRGQQVTLSCSPISGHRSVSWYQQTPGQGLQFLFEYFSETQRNKGNFPGRFSGRQFSNSRSEMNVSTLELGDSALYLCASSLQGNLYGYTFGSGTRLTVV.

The chain carries TRBV7-9 and TRBJ1-1, with D hard to call. The V gene lost 0 bases and the J gene lost 3 bases, with 14 bases spanning the gap. Germline V gene data show CDR1 as SEHNR and CDR2 as FQNEAQ (reference sequence). CDR3 length: 16 residues. DNA for the CDR3: TGTGCCAGCAGCTTAGCGAGGACGCTGGGCGACACTGAAGCTTTCTTT. Its protein product is CASSLARTLGDTEAFF.

This clone appeared a few times. The V gene is TRBV29-1, the J gene TRBJ1-5, with D perhaps matching TRBD1 (5 bases). The CDR3 has 13 residues. Deletions cut 6 bases from V and 5 bases from J, with 14 bases between. CDR1 and CDR2 from the germline V gene are SQVTM and ANQGSEA. The CDR3 coding sequence is TGCAGCGTCGGAGGGACTCCCGATCAGCCCCAGCATTTT. As protein: CSVGGTPDQPQHF.

The rearrangement joins TRBV5-6 to TRBJ2-5; 7 nucleotides agree with TRBD1. This CDR3 has 16 residues. After removal of 4 bases from V and 2 bases from J, the junction contained 11 bases not matched to a gene. CDR1 SGHDT and CDR2 YYEEEE come from the germline V gene. The CDR3 sequence: CASSGRTGQSQETQYF. The CDR3, as DNA: TGTGCCAGCAGCGGCCGAACGGGACAGTCGCAAGAGACCCAGTACTTC.

This chain connects TRBV7-2 to TRBJ1-2; D remains ambiguous. Germline V gene lookup returns CDR1 SGHTA and CDR2 FQGNSA. The ends were cut back, 2 bases at V and 4 bases at J, with 11 bases in the middle. The length of the CDR3 is 14 residues. The DNA for the CDR3 is TGTGCCAGCAGCTTATCCGCCAAGGGCTATGGCTACACCTTC. It is translated as CASSLSAKGYGYTF.